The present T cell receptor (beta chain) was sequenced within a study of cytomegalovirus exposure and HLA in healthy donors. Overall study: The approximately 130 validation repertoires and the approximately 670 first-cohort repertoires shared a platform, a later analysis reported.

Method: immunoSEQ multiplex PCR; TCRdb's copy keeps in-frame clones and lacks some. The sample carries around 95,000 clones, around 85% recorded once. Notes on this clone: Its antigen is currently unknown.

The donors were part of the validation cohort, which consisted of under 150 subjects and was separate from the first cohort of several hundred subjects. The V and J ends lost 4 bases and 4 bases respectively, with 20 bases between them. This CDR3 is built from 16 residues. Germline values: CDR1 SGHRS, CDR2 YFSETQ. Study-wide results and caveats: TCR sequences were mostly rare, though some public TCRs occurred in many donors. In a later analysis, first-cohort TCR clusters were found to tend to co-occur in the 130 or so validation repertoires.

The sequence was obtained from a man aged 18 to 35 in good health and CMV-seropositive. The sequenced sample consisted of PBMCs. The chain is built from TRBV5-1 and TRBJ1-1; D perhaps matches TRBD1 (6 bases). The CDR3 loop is CASSTGPQGRSTEAFF. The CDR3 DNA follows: TGCGCCAGCAGCACCGGCCCACAGGGAAGGAGCACTGAAGCTTTCTTT.